The 32 T cell receptor beta chains in this list originate from one sample, sequenced in a study of cytomegalovirus exposure and HLA in healthy donors. The repertoire was sequenced with immunoSEQ multiplex PCR; TCRdb's copy has only in-frame clones and lacks some. The sample includes roughly 300,000 clones, 75% to 90% seen only once; the top ten take 0.75% to 0.85%. What was sequenced was PBMCs. The source is a woman aged 18-29 years in good health and CMV-seronegative.

This clone turned up a few times. This chain uses TRBV7-3 with TRBJ2-1, with D possibly TRBD2 on 6 matching bases. The CDR3 covers 15 residues. Germline V gene data show CDR1 as SGHTA and CDR2 as FQGTGA. The ends were cut back, 2 bases at V and 3 bases at J, with 11 bases in the middle. CDR3 amino acids: CASSLVADHYNEQFF. CDR3 DNA sequence: TGTGCCAGCAGCTTAGTAGCGGACCACTACAATGAGCAGTTCTTC.

The CDR3 coding sequence is TGTGCCAGCAGCTTAGAGGGCACAGGGGACACTGAAGCTTTCTTT. It codes for CASSLEGTGDTEAFF. The chain is built from TRBV11-1 and TRBJ1-1; 7 bases agree with TRBD1. The CDR3 has 15 residues. Germline CDR1 SGHAT, CDR2 FQDESV (reference sequence). The V gene end was trimmed by 1 base and the J gene end by 3 bases; junction bases not matched to a gene: 5.

This chain links TRBV9 with TRBJ1-5; D is unresolved. Germline V gene data show CDR1 as SGDLS and CDR2 as YYNGEE. Trimming stripped 0 bases from V and 8 bases from J, with 12 bases between. The CDR3 spans 14 residues. CDR3 DNA sequence: TGTGCCAGCAGCGTAGGTGGCGGGGTTGAGCCCCAGCATTTT. As protein: CASSVGGGVEPQHF. Supplemented by reference TRBV9 and TRBJ1-5, the full variable domain reads DSGVTQTPKHLITATGQRVTLRCSPRSGDLSVYWYQQSLDQGLQFLIQYYNGEERAKGNILERFSAQQFPDLHSELNLSSLELGDSALYFCASSVGGGVEPQHFGDGTRLSIL.

This clone turned up a few times. The genes are TRBV7-6 and TRBJ2-7, with D possibly TRBD2 on 6 matching bases. Germline V CDR1 and CDR2: SGHVS, FNYEAQ. Deletions cut 1 base from V and 0 bases from J, with 7 bases between. The CDR3 runs to 14 residues. CDR3 residues: CASSLVADSYEQYF. Written as DNA, the CDR3 is TGTGCCAGCAGCTTAGTAGCGGACTCCTACGAGCAGTACTTC.

This chain links TRBV5-4 with TRBJ1-2; D perhaps matches TRBD1 (6 bases). The V end was cut by 2 bases, the J end by 4 bases, with 12 bases between. The CDR3 consists of 14 residues. Germline V lookup: CDR1 SGHNT, CDR2 YYREEE (reference sequence). CDR3 DNA: TGTGCCAGCAGCTTTGAACAGGGCAGCTATGGCTACACCTTC. Its translation: CASSFEQGSYGYTF. Together with reference TRBV5-4 and TRBJ1-2, the CDR3 gives the full variable domain: ETGVTQSPTHLIKTRGQQVTLRCSSQSGHNTVSWYQQALGQGPQFIFQYYREEENGRGNFPPRFSGLQFPNYSSELNVNALELDDSALYLCASSFEQGSYGYTFGSGTRLTVV.

This clone appeared a single time. In the same sample, other DNA sequences code for this CDR3. The chain is built from TRBV4-2 and TRBJ1-1; D uncertain. Germline V gene sequence: CDR1 LGHNA, CDR2 YNFKEQ. V shed 1 base and J shed 0 bases, with 6 bases lying between them. The CDR3 runs to 14 residues. The CDR3 loop is CASSQGGLNTEAFF. In DNA form, the CDR3 reads TGTGCCAGCAGCCAAGGAGGGTTGAACACTGAAGCTTTCTTT.

The chain employs TRBV7-9 and TRBJ2-1, with 13 bases aligning to TRBD2. The CDR3 length is 19 residues. With 5 bases clipped from V and 0 bases from J, the junction kept 10 bases outside the gene matches. CDR1 SEHNR and CDR2 FQNEAQ come from the germline V gene (reference sequence). The CDR3 sequence is CASSPLPGLAGLSYNEQFF. CDR3 nucleotide sequence: TGTGCCAGCAGCCCTCTTCCGGGACTAGCGGGACTCTCCTACAATGAGCAGTTCTTC.

V is TRBV27 and J is TRBJ2-2, with D possibly being TRBD1 (6 bases). Germline V gene lookup returns CDR1 MNHEY and CDR2 SMNVEV (reference sequence). V was trimmed by 3 bases and J by 1 base, leaving 15 bases between them. The CDR3 extends over 17 amino acids. CDR3 DNA sequence: TGTGCCAGCAGTTTGTCAAACAGGGTTGGGAACACCGGGGAGCTGTTTTTT. It is translated as CASSLSNRVGNTGELFF.

This chain links TRBV6-6 with TRBJ2-7; 8 bases match TRBD2. The CDR3 loop spans 16 amino acids. The V gene end was trimmed by 0 bases and the J gene end by 1 base; junction bases not matched to a gene: 5. Germline V gene sequence: CDR1 MNHNY, CDR2 SVGAGI (reference sequence). The DNA for the CDR3 is TGTGCCAGCAGTTACTCCGGGGCGGGAGGATCCTACGAGCAGTACTTC. Its translation: CASSYSGAGGSYEQYF.

The chain recombines TRBV29-1 with TRBJ1-1; D is possibly TRBD1 (6 bases). The CDR3 runs 14 residues. V was pared by 4 bases and J by 4 bases, with 16 bases between. Germline lookup yields CDR1 SQVTM and CDR2 ANQGSEA. CDR3 residues: CSVVGSGGGTEAFF. The CDR3, as DNA: TGCAGCGTTGTAGGGTCGGGGGGCGGCACTGAAGCTTTCTTT.

The V gene is TRBV2, the J gene TRBJ1-5; TRBD1 matches 7 bases. Germline CDR1 SNHLY, CDR2 FYNNEI. This CDR3 is built from 14 residues. The V segment lost 5 bases and the J segment 9 bases; nucleotides outside the gene matches: 10. Here the CDR3 DNA reads TGTGCCAGCAGTCTCCGACAGGGACAACGGCCCCAGCATTTT. It yields the protein CASSLRQGQRPQHF.

As DNA, the CDR3 is TGTGCCAGCAACTCGGGACAGGGGATCTTCCTAAACTATGGCTACACCTTC. It yields the protein CASNSGQGIFLNYGYTF. The chain is built from TRBV28 and TRBJ1-2; TRBD1 matches 10 bases. Germline CDR1 and CDR2: MDHEN and SYDVKM. V shed 7 bases and J 2 bases; nucleotides not matched to a gene: 13. This CDR3 spans 17 amino acids.

This clone is a singleton in its sample. The V and J genes are TRBV19 and TRBJ1-5, with D possibly matching TRBD1 (6 bases). V gave up 3 bases and J gave up 7 bases, with 10 bases separating them. This CDR3 is 13 amino acids long. Per germline, CDR1 LNHDA and CDR2 SQIVND (reference sequence). The CDR3 nucleotides are TGTGCCAGTAGTATCGGTGGGGGCCAGCCCCAGCATTTT. As protein: CASSIGGGQPQHF.

This chain connects TRBV4-3 to TRBJ2-5, with TRBD2 matching over 8 bases. The CDR3 totals 14 residues. Germline V gene data show CDR1 as LGHNA and CDR2 as YSLEER. The ends lost 1 base at V and 3 bases at J; junction bases unmatched: 1. In DNA form, the CDR3 reads TGCGCCAGCAGCCAAGGTAGCGGGGAAGAGACCCAGTACTTC. Its translation is CASSQGSGEETQYF.

A note on this clone: The junction differs from germline at one of its ends, possibly a read error. This chain uses TRBV28 with TRBJ2-7; 13 bases map to TRBD2. This CDR3 has 17 amino acids. In germline, CDR1 is MDHEN, CDR2 SYDVKM. The CDR3 DNA reads TGTGCCAGCAGTTCACACACATCTCCGGGACTAGCGGGGTCCCGAGGCTTC. This translates into CASSSHTSPGLAGSRGF.

V usage is TRBV27 and J usage is TRBJ1-4; tentatively, D is TRBD1 (6 bases). The germline CDR1 and CDR2 sequences are MNHEY and SMNVEV (reference sequence). Trimming took 9 bases from V and 8 from J, leaving 13 bases between them. The CDR3 has 12 residues. This chain's CDR3 is CARRQDHEKLFF. In DNA form, the CDR3 reads TGTGCCAGACGACAGGATCACGAAAAACTGTTTTTT.

The chain links TRBV5-1 to TRBJ2-7, with TRBD1 matching over 9 bases. Germline loops: CDR1 SGHRS, CDR2 YFSETQ. CDR3 length: 15 amino acids. Trimming cost V 4 bases and J 5 bases; bases outside gene matches: 10. The CDR3 loop is CASSPPGGTGNEQYF. CDR3 coding DNA: TGCGCCAGCAGCCCCCCTGGCGGGACAGGGAACGAGCAGTACTTC. Filled out from reference TRBV5-1 and TRBJ2-7, the complete variable domain reads KAGVTQTPRYLIKTRGQQVTLSCSPISGHRSVSWYQQTPGQGLQFLFEYFSETQRNKGNFPGRFSGRQFSNSRSEMNVSTLELGDSALYLCASSPPGGTGNEQYFGPGTRLTVT.

The genes are TRBV7-9 and TRBJ2-3; D might be TRBD2 (5 bases). The CDR3 contains 14 residues. Germline lookup yields CDR1 SEHNR and CDR2 FQNEAQ (reference sequence). The V end lost 6 bases, the J end lost 3 bases, and 13 bases lay between the germline ends. The CDR3 nucleotides are TGTGCCAGCAGTCCAGGAGGTGGTACAGATACGCAGTATTTT. Encoded protein: CASSPGGGTDTQYF.

The chain couples TRBV27 to TRBJ2-1; 8 bases fit TRBD2. V dropped 6 bases and J dropped 10; count of bases not matched to a gene: 17. The CDR3 has 16 amino acids. CDR1 is MNHEY and CDR2 is SMNVEV in the germline V gene (reference sequence). CDR3 bases: TGTGCCAGCAGAACCGAAGCGGGAGTACCTGTTCGCGAGCAGTTCTTC. It encodes CASRTEAGVPVREQFF.

This rearrangement joins TRBV29-1 to TRBJ1-1; D is unclear. The CDR3 length is 13 residues. V lost 2 bases, J lost 5 bases, and 12 bases lay in between. Per the germline V gene, CDR1 is SQVTM and CDR2 is ANQGSEA. CDR3 coding DNA: TGCAGCGTTGAATTAGGCCCGGGGACTGAAGCTTTCTTT. Translating gives CSVELGPGTEAFF.

The V gene is TRBV5-4, the J gene TRBJ1-2; D is uncertain. The CDR3 covers 13 residues. Germline-derived CDR1 and CDR2 are SGHNT and YYREEE (reference sequence). Trimming pared 4 bases from V and 2 bases from J, leaving 9 bases between. The CDR3 loop reads CASSPQANYGYTF. CDR3 DNA: TGTGCCAGCAGCCCCCAGGCGAACTATGGCTACACCTTC.

With regard to this clone: One junction end does not reproduce the germline sequence, and a read error may be involved. The V gene is TRBV18, the J gene TRBJ2-1, with 8 bases aligning to TRBD1. Germline-derived CDR1 and CDR2 are KGHSH and LQKENI. This CDR3 is built from 12 residues. CDR3 DNA: TGTGCCAGCTCACCGGCCCAGGGGGCTTCGATCTTC. This codes for CASSPAQGASIF.

The V and J genes are TRBV5-1 and TRBJ1-4; D unresolved. Deletions cut 2 bases from V and 0 bases from J, with 5 bases between. CDR3 size: 14 residues. The germline gives CDR1 SGHRS, CDR2 YFSETQ. The CDR3 nucleotides read TGCGCCAGCAGCTTACAAGCAACTAATGAAAAACTGTTTTTT. Protein: CASSLQATNEKLFF.

The chain recombines TRBV6-5 with TRBJ2-1; D is uncertain. Germline-derived CDR1 and CDR2 are MNHEY and SVGAGI. Between the trimmed V and J ends, which lost 5 bases and 0 bases, there was a span of 11 bases. This CDR3 has 15 residues. The CDR3 nucleotides are TGTGCCAGCAGTAGTACCACACCCTCCTACAATGAGCAGTTCTTC. Translated, it gives CASSSTTPSYNEQFF.

This clone was seen only a few times. V is TRBV7-6 and J is TRBJ2-7; TRBD1 is a possible D gene (6 bases). The CDR3 is made up of 13 amino acids. In germline, CDR1 is SGHVS, CDR2 FNYEAQ. The ends were cut back, 4 bases at V and 3 bases at J, with 10 bases in the middle. CDR3 sequence reads: CASSSQDSYEQYF. CDR3 in DNA: TGTGCCAGCAGCTCCCAGGACAGCTACGAGCAGTACTTC. Based on the CDR3 plus reference TRBV7-6 and TRBJ2-7, the full variable domain is GAGVSQSPRYKVTKRGQDVALRCDPISGHVSLYWYRQALGQGPEFLTYFNYEAQQDKSGLPNDRFSAERPEGSISTLTIQRTEQRDSAMYRCASSSQDSYEQYFGPGTRLTVT.

The rearrangement joins TRBV5-4 to TRBJ1-3, with D possibly matching TRBD1 (6 bases). Germline CDR1 is SGHNT and CDR2 is YYREEE (reference sequence). The CDR3 has 16 residues. The V end lost 0 bases, the J end lost 4 bases, and 14 bases lay between the germline ends. Here the CDR3 DNA reads TGTGCCAGCAGCTTGGGACAACAGGGATCCGGAAACACCATATATTTT. This encodes CASSLGQQGSGNTIYF.

The V gene is TRBV25-1, the J gene TRBJ2-3; 8 bases are a match to TRBD1. The J segment lost 5 bases and the V segment lost 4 bases, leaving 5 bases of the junction unmatched. This CDR3 contains 14 residues. Germline loops: CDR1 MGHDK, CDR2 SYGVNS. The CDR3 DNA is TGTGCCAGCAGTGCGGCAGGGGGCGAAGATACGCAGTATTTT. This encodes CASSAAGGEDTQYF.

This rearrangement joins TRBV5-6 to TRBJ2-7; D is unresolved. The germline V gene has CDR1 SGHDT and CDR2 YYEEEE. With 0 bases removed from V and 1 base from J, the gap between germline ends came to 11 bases. The CDR3 runs to 15 residues. The CDR3 region is CASSLEARPSYEQYF. CDR3 DNA: TGTGCCAGCAGCTTGGAAGCGCGACCTTCCTACGAGCAGTACTTC. Complete variable domain (other parts from reference TRBV5-6 and TRBJ2-7): DAGVTQSPTHLIKTRGQQVTLRCSPKSGHDTVSWYQQALGQGPQFIFQYYEEEERQRGNFPDRFSGHQFPNYSSELNVNALLLGDSALYLCASSLEARPSYEQYFGPGTRLTVT.

V and J are TRBV6-5 and TRBJ1-1, with D possibly being TRBD1 (5 bases). The length of the CDR3 is 13 residues. V was trimmed by 2 bases and J by 7 bases, leaving 11 bases between them. CDR1 MNHEY and CDR2 SVGAGI come from the germline V gene. The CDR3 sequence is CASSYHDRLEAFF. For the CDR3, the DNA is TGTGCCAGCAGTTACCATGACAGACTTGAAGCTTTCTTT.

The V call is TRBV5-1, the J call TRBJ1-1; a possible D gene is TRBD1 (5 bases). Germline assignment: CDR1 SGHRS and CDR2 YFSETQ. This CDR3 region has 14 residues. V lost 1 base and J lost 4, with 11 bases in between. The CDR3 loop is CASSLLPGGTEAFF. The CDR3 DNA follows: TGCGCCAGCAGCTTGTTGCCGGGGGGCACTGAAGCTTTCTTT.

This clone showed up just a few times. The rearrangement joins TRBV6-5 to TRBJ2-7, with 7 nucleotides matching TRBD1. The CDR3 has 15 amino acids. Germline V gives CDR1 MNHEY, CDR2 SVGAGI. Losses at the gene ends were 6 bases for V and 1 base for J; bases not matched to a gene: 9. The CDR3 DNA follows: TGTGCCAGCAGGTACGGGACAGAAGGGTCCTACGAGCAGTACTTC. Protein sequence: CASRYGTEGSYEQYF.

The CDR3 loop reads CASSSGLAGSNEQFF. As DNA, the CDR3 is TGCGCCAGCAGCTCGGGACTAGCGGGATCCAATGAGCAGTTCTTC. J is TRBJ2-1 and V is TRBV5-1; 13 bases map to TRBD2. This CDR3 comprises 15 residues. The germline gives CDR1 SGHRS, CDR2 YFSETQ. Trimming took 3 bases from V and 6 from J; bases not matched to a gene: 3.